This T cell receptor (beta chain) was captured in a study of T cells in Graves' hyperthyroidism and ophthalmopathy. The CDR3 has 14 amino acids. The V end was cut by 0 bases, the J end by 3 bases, with 9 bases between. The V gene's germline CDR1 is SGHRS and CDR2 YFSETQ. The study, taken as a whole, reports: Separation of ophthalmopathy from stable hyperthyroidism was achieved by a 13 V-J model.

Clinical symptoms, serum thyroxine, TRAb, thyroid ultrasound and orbital computed tomography established diagnosis. From under 12 ml of fresh peripheral blood, PBMCs were isolated. This clonotype has a handful of counts. Its antigen remains unidentified. Amplified TCR beta CDR3 regions came from RNA transcripts. Initially, a first-round RT-PCR of the TCR CDR3 employed the HTBI primer set. TCRdb passed the multiplex PCR reads through MiXCR, listing each CDR3 protein once. This table holds some 250,000 distinct CDR3 sequences, more than 12% found once. The chain has TRBV5-1 and TRBJ1-1; D is perhaps TRBD1 (6 bases). The sequenced sample consisted of blood. This sequence was found in a woman in her thirties or forties with Graves' hyperthyroidism that later progressed to Graves' ophthalmopathy. The CDR3 nucleotides are TGCGCCAGCAGCTTGGGTCAGGGGCACACTGAAGCTTTCTTT. This encodes CASSLGQGHTEAFF.